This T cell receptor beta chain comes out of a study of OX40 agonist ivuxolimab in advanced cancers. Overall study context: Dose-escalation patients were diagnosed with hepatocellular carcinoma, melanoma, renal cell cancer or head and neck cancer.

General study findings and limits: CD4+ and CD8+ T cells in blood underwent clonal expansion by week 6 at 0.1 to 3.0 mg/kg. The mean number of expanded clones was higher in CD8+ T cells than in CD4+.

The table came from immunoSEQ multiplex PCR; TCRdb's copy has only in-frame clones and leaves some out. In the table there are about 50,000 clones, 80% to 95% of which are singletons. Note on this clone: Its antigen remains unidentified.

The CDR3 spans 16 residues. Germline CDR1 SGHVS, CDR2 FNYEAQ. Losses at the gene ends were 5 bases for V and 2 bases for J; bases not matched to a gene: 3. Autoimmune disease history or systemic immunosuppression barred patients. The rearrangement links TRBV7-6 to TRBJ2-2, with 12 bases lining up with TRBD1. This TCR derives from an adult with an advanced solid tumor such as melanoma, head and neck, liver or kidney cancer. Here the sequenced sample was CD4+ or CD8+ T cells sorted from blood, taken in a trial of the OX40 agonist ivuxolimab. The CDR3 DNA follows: TGTGCCAGCAGCCGGGACAGGGGGCCTAACACCGGGGAGCTGTTTTTT. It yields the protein CASSRDRGPNTGELFF. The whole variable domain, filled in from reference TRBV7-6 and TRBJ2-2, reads GAGVSQSPRYKVTKRGQDVALRCDPISGHVSLYWYRQALGQGPEFLTYFNYEAQQDKSGLPNDRFSAERPEGSISTLTIQRTEQRDSAMYRCASSRDRGPNTGELFFGEGSRLTVL.